The 20 T cell receptor beta chains below come from one sample, sequenced in a study of regulatory T cells in long-lasting Graves disease. TCR beta libraries were built with iRepertoire HTBI primers and Arm-PCR of CDR3 regions. Each CDR3 protein gets one entry after TCRdb re-called the multiplex PCR reads with MiXCR. The sample contains 700,000 or so distinct CDR3 sequences, around 30% of which appear only once. The sample's time point: persistent/refractory GD, antithyroid drugs over 5 years with positive TRAb. Scientists built the TCR library using RNA that was extracted from PBMCs. The sample here was peripheral blood mononuclear cells (PBMCs), taken when the disease was refractory, from a patient treated with antithyroid drugs. Every receptor here comes from a female donor with Graves disease.

This clonotype was detected ten times or more. The V call is TRBV28, the J call TRBJ1-2; 8 positions agree with TRBD1. CDR1 and CDR2 (germline): MDHEN, SYDVKM. This CDR3 comprises 15 residues. J gave up 1 base and V 5 bases, and 6 bases lay outside the gene matches. CDR3 loop: CASSPGQAINYGYTF. Written as DNA, the CDR3 is TGTGCCAGCAGTCCGGGACAGGCTATTAACTATGGCTACACCTTC.

This clonotype was observed many times. The chain couples TRBV6-2 or TRBV6-3 to TRBJ1-5, with D uncertain. The CDR3 is 13 residues long. V lost 2 bases and J 3 bases, leaving 5 bases between the germline ends. CDR1 MNHEY and CDR2 SVGEGT come from the germline V gene. Here the CDR3 DNA reads TGTGCCAGCAGTTACGGTTACAATCAGCCCCAGCATTTT. Amino acid sequence: CASSYGYNQPQHF.

In this sample, this clonotype turned up a few times. The chain couples TRBV24-1 to TRBJ1-1, with D uncertain. The CDR3 spans 14 residues. CDR1 is KGHDR and CDR2 is SFDVKD in the germline V gene. The V end lost 5 bases, the J end lost 2 bases, and 11 bases lay between the germline ends. CDR3: CATSAAGLNTEAFF. The DNA for the CDR3 is TGTGCCACCAGTGCTGCCGGCCTAAACACTGAAGCTTTCTTT.

This clonotype was found a few times. The genes are TRBV6-1 and TRBJ2-7; tentative D call: TRBD2 (5 bases). Germline values: CDR1 MNHNS, CDR2 SASEGT. Trimming pared 6 bases from V and 2 bases from J, leaving 17 bases between. The CDR3 is made up of 15 amino acids. The CDR3 nucleotides are TGTGCCAGCAGGAGGAGCGGCGCCACCCCCTACGAGCAGTACTTC. Translation gives CASRRSGATPYEQYF.

This CDR3 is CASSQHTASGNTIYF. In DNA, the CDR3 is TGTGCCAGTAGTCAGCACACGGCCTCTGGAAACACCATATATTTT. The J gene is TRBJ1-3, the V gene TRBV19; no clear D gene. This CDR3 spans 15 amino acids. CDR1 and CDR2 (germline): LNHDA, SQIVND (reference sequence). Trimming stripped 5 bases from V and 0 bases from J, with 11 bases between.

V gene TRBV7-2 combines with J gene TRBJ1-2, with 7 positions matching TRBD1. V dropped 5 bases and J dropped 4; count of bases not matched to a gene: 10. CDR3 length: 15 amino acids. Germline CDR1 reads SGHTA; CDR2 reads FQGNSA. DNA for the CDR3: TGTGCCAGCAGCCTAAGGGGGGCAGGGGGCTATGGCTACACCTTC. This translates into CASSLRGAGGYGYTF.

This clonotype came up many times. The chain recombines TRBV6-1 with TRBJ1-1; D is possibly TRBD1 (6 bases). The CDR3 has 15 residues. The V gene's germline CDR1 is MNHNS and CDR2 SASEGT. The V gene lost 7 bases and the J gene lost 5 bases, with 20 bases spanning the gap. Written as DNA, the CDR3 is TGTGCCAGCACCCTGATTGGGGGCGGTCGGACTGAAGCTTTCTTT. Translating it yields CASTLIGGGRTEAFF.

The V gene is TRBV4-1, the J gene TRBJ2-7; D unresolved. The CDR3 has 13 amino acids. Germline values: CDR1 MGHRA, CDR2 YSYEKL. Deletions cut 4 bases from V and 5 bases from J, with 12 bases between. The CDR3 nucleotides are TGCGCCAGCAGCCCCCCGTGGGTCAACGAGCAGTACTTC. This translates into CASSPPWVNEQYF.

V gene TRBV6-5 combines with J gene TRBJ1-5; possible D gene TRBD1, 5 bases. In germline, CDR1 is MNHEY, CDR2 SVGAGI. Trimming pared 3 bases from V and 2 bases from J, leaving 17 bases between. CDR3 size: 17 residues. The CDR3 DNA is TGTGCCAGCAGTTATGGGTCGGGGGATATCGGCAATCAGCCCCAGCATTTT. This gives the protein CASSYGSGDIGNQPQHF.

The V and J genes are TRBV2 and TRBJ2-5; TRBD1 matches 8 bases. This CDR3 comprises 14 residues. J lost 3 bases, V lost 4 bases, and 4 bases had no gene match. Germline V lookup: CDR1 SNHLY, CDR2 FYNNEI. The DNA for the CDR3 is TGTGCCAGCAGTGCCGACAGGGGCAAAGAGACCCAGTACTTC. It codes for CASSADRGKETQYF. The whole variable domain, remainder taken from reference TRBV2 and TRBJ2-5, is EPEVTQTPSHQVTQMGQEVILRCVPISNHLYFYWYRQILGQKVEFLVSFYNNEISEKSEIFDDQFSVERPDGSNFTLKIRSTKLEDSAMYFCASSADRGKETQYFGPGTRLLVL.

V is TRBV27 and J is TRBJ1-6, with TRBD1 matching 10 bases. The V and J ends lost 3 bases and 7 bases, in that order; junction bases with no gene match: 9. CDR3 length equals 17 residues. The V gene's germline CDR1 is MNHEY and CDR2 SMNVEV (reference sequence). In nucleotides, the CDR3 is TGTGCCAGCAGTTTTGCGTTTGTGGGACAGGGGAATTCACCCCTCCACTTT. This gives the protein CASSFAFVGQGNSPLHF.

The V call is TRBV2, the J call TRBJ1-6; TRBD1 might be the D (5 bases). Germline V lookup: CDR1 SNHLY, CDR2 FYNNEI. The CDR3 runs 14 residues. Trimming cost V 5 bases and J 7 bases, with 12 bases left between them. The CDR3 coding sequence is TGTGCCAGCAGTAGTTCAGGGTCGAATTCACCCCTCCACTTT. This codes for CASSSSGSNSPLHF.

V and J are TRBV6-1 and TRBJ1-6; 9 nucleotides match TRBD1. V lost 0 bases and J lost 4; bases outside the gene matches: 4. Germline V lookup: CDR1 MNHNS, CDR2 SASEGT. The CDR3 has 17 amino acids. The CDR3 DNA reads TGTGCCAGCAGTGAAGCGAGGACAGGGGCTTATAATTCACCCCTCCACTTT. Residues: CASSEARTGAYNSPLHF.

This clonotype was seen at least ten times. J is TRBJ1-3 and V is TRBV6-1; D might be TRBD1 (5 bases). This CDR3 is built from 15 residues. Germline V gene data show CDR1 as MNHNS and CDR2 as SASEGT. The V gene lost 2 bases and the J gene lost 4 bases, with 12 bases spanning the gap. The CDR3 bases are TGTGCCAGCAGTGAACAGGGACGCCCGGGAAACACCATATATTTT. It specifies CASSEQGRPGNTIYF.

This clonotype was picked up many times. The chain employs TRBV6-1 and TRBJ2-7; 8 bases align to TRBD2. J lost 3 bases, V lost 8 bases, and 6 bases had no gene match. This CDR3 has 13 amino acids. Looked up from germline, CDR1 is MNHNS and CDR2 is SASEGT. CDR3 coding DNA: TGTGCCAGCTCTACAGCGGGAGTCTACGAGCAGTACTTC. It specifies CASSTAGVYEQYF.

The chain links TRBV7-2 to TRBJ1-3; 10 bases agree with TRBD1. Trimming took 5 bases from V and 6 from J; bases not matched to a gene: 4. The CDR3 runs to 14 residues. Looked up from germline, CDR1 is SGHTA and CDR2 is FQGNSA. This chain's CDR3 is CASSRDRGVNTIYF. CDR3 coding DNA: TGTGCCAGCAGCCGGGACAGGGGTGTAAACACCATATATTTT.

The J gene is TRBJ1-1, the V gene TRBV3-1, with a possible D match to TRBD1 (5 bases). The V end lost 2 bases, the J end lost 5 bases, and 9 bases lay between the germline ends. Germline values: CDR1 LGHDT, CDR2 YNNKEL (reference sequence). The CDR3 has 13 amino acids. The CDR3 bases are TGTGCCAGCAGCCAACGGGACGTTACTGAAGCTTTCTTT. Its translation: CASSQRDVTEAFF.

This clonotype has just a few counts. An end of the junction does not agree with germline; a read error may underlie this. The CDR3 protein is CASTGVNTEASF. CDR3 coding DNA: TGTGCCAGCACGGGGGTGAACACTGAAGCTTCCTTT. The chain couples TRBV28 to TRBJ1-1, with a possible D match to TRBD1 (5 bases). Germline CDR1 is MDHEN and CDR2 is SYDVKM. The CDR3 has 12 residues.

This sequence joins TRBV20-1 and TRBJ2-7, with 7 nucleotides matching TRBD2. The trim removed 0 bases at V and 3 bases at J, leaving 8 bases unmatched. Germline CDR1 reads DFQATT; CDR2 reads SNEGSKA (reference sequence). The CDR3 sequence is 15 residues long. Here the CDR3 reads CSARDVASGDYEQYF. In nucleotides, the CDR3 is TGCAGTGCTAGAGATGTAGCTAGCGGAGACTACGAGCAGTACTTC.

This chain connects TRBV19 to TRBJ1-2; a possible D gene is TRBD1 (6 bases). CDR3 length: 15 amino acids. The germline V and J ends were trimmed by 3 bases and 0 bases, with 11 bases remaining between them. Germline values: CDR1 LNHDA, CDR2 SQIVND (reference sequence). DNA of the CDR3: TGTGCCAGTAGTATGACAGGATCGTCTAACTATGGCTACACCTTC. Encoded protein: CASSMTGSSNYGYTF.